This TCR beta chain was recovered during a study of CD8 T cells in Susac syndrome. At the level of the study: Patients with Susac syndrome who were sequenced included five or six with active disease and fewer than ten in remission. Blood was drawn from Susac syndrome patients while they were therapy-naive, on corticosteroids, or on intravenous immunoglobulin alone.

RNA totalling about 0.5 to 1 ug underwent reverse transcription with random hexamers. TCRdb redid the calling of the immunoSEQ multiplex PCR reads with MiXCR, one entry per CDR3 protein. The top ten clones hold 0.08% to 0.11% of a sample with about 240,000 distinct CDR3 sequences, 90% to 96% of them seen once. Trimming stripped 8 bases from V and 0 bases from J, with 14 bases between. The germline V gene has CDR1 SQVTM and CDR2 ANQGSEA. There are 14 residues in the CDR3. Negative isolation was applied to CD8+ and CD4+ T cells, and FACS enrichment was applied to TEMRA cells. This sequence originates from a human donor with Susac syndrome. The chain links TRBV29-1 to TRBJ1-3; D unclear. Sequencing was carried out using CD4+ T cells from PBMCs. The CDR3 protein is CSSLGGPSGNTIYF. Written as DNA, the CDR3 is TGCAGCAGCCTTGGTGGGCCCTCTGGAAACACCATATATTTT.